The 26 T cell receptor beta chains listed next were all sequenced from one sample in a study of T cell changes during pregnancy in multiple sclerosis. Produced via immunoSEQ multiplex PCR; TCRdb's table is partial and in-frame only. The repertoire has tens of thousands of clones, around nine tenths of them found once; the top ten carry approximately 2%. The material was peripheral blood, obtained in the second trimester of pregnancy. The receptors here all came from a female donor in good health, enrolled as a control in a pregnancy study.

The chain uses TRBV27 and TRBJ2-7; 8 nucleotides match TRBD2. Germline V gene lookup returns CDR1 MNHEY and CDR2 SMNVEV (reference sequence). J lost 5 bases, V lost 2 bases, and 11 bases had no gene match. The CDR3 contains 16 residues. CDR3 nucleotide sequence: TGTGCCAGCAGTTTAACCCGCGGGACTAGTGGGCACGAGCAGTACTTC. The encoded protein is CASSLTRGTSGHEQYF.

This sequence joins TRBV4-3 and TRBJ2-7; 8 nucleotides align to TRBD1. There are 14 residues in the CDR3. Looked up from germline, CDR1 is LGHNA and CDR2 is YSLEER. V was clipped by 4 bases and J by 3 bases; unmatched bases: 5. The CDR3 nucleotides read TGCGCCAGCAGCCCTTGGACAGGGAACTACGAGCAGTACTTC. This gives the protein CASSPWTGNYEQYF.

The V gene is TRBV19, the J gene TRBJ2-4, with D perhaps TRBD1 (6 bases). V lost 5 bases, J lost 1 base, and 12 bases lay in between. Germline V lookup: CDR1 LNHDA, CDR2 SQIVND (reference sequence). This CDR3 has 15 residues. The CDR3 reads CASSQGGLAKNIQYF. CDR3 sequence (DNA): TGTGCCAGTAGTCAAGGGGGATTGGCCAAAAACATTCAGTACTTC. Complete variable domain (other parts from reference TRBV19 and TRBJ2-4): DGGITQSPKYLFRKEGQNVTLSCEQNLNHDAMYWYRQDPGQGLRLIYYSQIVNDFQKGDIAEGYSVSREKKESFPLTVTSAQKNPTAFYLCASSQGGLAKNIQYFGAGTRLSVL.

In this sample, this clone turned up once. The J gene is TRBJ2-2, the V gene TRBV4-3; no firm D call. Trimming shortened V by 7 bases and J by 4 bases, and 4 bases separated the two germline ends. Germline CDR1 reads LGHNA; CDR2 reads YSLEER. The CDR3 extends over 11 amino acids. The CDR3 bases are TGCGCCAGCACATCCACCGGGGAGCTGTTTTTT. It yields the protein CASTSTGELFF.

The chain joins TRBV18 to TRBJ2-1; a possible D gene is TRBD1 (6 bases). CDR3 length equals 16 residues. Germline V gives CDR1 KGHSH, CDR2 LQKENI. V lost 0 bases and J lost 9, with 18 bases in between. The CDR3: CASSPPQPQGATEQFF. The CDR3 coding sequence is TGTGCCAGCTCACCACCCCAGCCACAGGGTGCCACTGAGCAGTTCTTC.

The chain recombines TRBV5-1 with TRBJ1-2, with D hard to call. Germline V gene sequence: CDR1 SGHRS, CDR2 YFSETQ. The CDR3 extends over 15 amino acids. Deletions cut 0 bases from V and 0 bases from J, with 9 bases between. The CDR3 coding sequence is TGCGCCAGCAGCTTGGGGGCCAGAGCTAACTATGGCTACACCTTC. Its translation is CASSLGARANYGYTF.

The chain carries TRBV10-3 and TRBJ2-3; 8 bases map to TRBD1. Germline loops: CDR1 ENHRY, CDR2 SYGVKD. V was clipped by 8 bases and J by 5 bases; unmatched bases: 9. The CDR3 totals 14 residues. CDR3: CAIARTGSKDTQYF. CDR3 coding DNA: TGTGCCATCGCAAGGACAGGGAGTAAAGATACGCAGTATTTT.

CDR3 sequence: CASSLSGWGRGETQYF. The DNA for the CDR3 is TGTGCCAGCAGCTTAAGCGGCTGGGGGCGCGGAGAGACCCAGTACTTC. V usage is TRBV7-2 and J usage is TRBJ2-5, with D possibly matching TRBD1 (6 bases). Germline V lookup: CDR1 SGHTA, CDR2 FQGNSA. Trimming removed 2 bases at V and 4 bases at J, with 17 bases between. The CDR3 totals 16 residues.

The CDR3 DNA reads TGTGCCAGCAGCTTAGGGTCGAGAATCCCCTACAATGAGCAGTTCTTC. Its translation: CASSLGSRIPYNEQFF. V gene TRBV7-9 combines with J gene TRBJ2-1; D unclear. The V gene's germline CDR1 is SEHNR and CDR2 FQNEAQ (reference sequence). V was pared by 1 base and J by 2 bases, with 12 bases between. The length of the CDR3 is 16 residues.

The chain has TRBV6-6 and TRBJ1-5; the match to TRBD1 covers 8 bases. The CDR3 is 14 residues long. The germline gives CDR1 MNHNY, CDR2 SVGAGI (reference sequence). Unmatched junction bases numbered 5, after V lost 6 bases and J lost 4 bases. Here the CDR3 DNA reads TGTGCCAGCAGCCCACAGGGGGAAAATCAGCCCCAGCATTTT. It codes for CASSPQGENQPQHF.

The CDR3, as DNA: TGTGCCAGCAGCTTAGATAGGGACAGGGCTTCACCCCTCCACTTT. This translates into CASSLDRDRASPLHF. The chain recombines TRBV11-2 with TRBJ1-6, with 9 bases that match TRBD1. V shed 0 bases and J 9 bases; nucleotides not matched to a gene: 3. The CDR3 totals 15 residues. The germline gives CDR1 SGHAT, CDR2 FQNNGV.

This clone occurred once. This chain links TRBV19 with TRBJ1-2; 8 bases agree with TRBD1. Losses at the gene ends were 6 bases for V and 8 bases for J; bases not matched to a gene: 8. Germline V gives CDR1 LNHDA, CDR2 SQIVND (reference sequence). The CDR3 covers 13 residues. The DNA for the CDR3 is TGTGCCAGTAGCCTGACAGGGGTAGGAGGCTACACCTTC. Translating gives CASSLTGVGGYTF.

The chain couples TRBV19 to TRBJ2-3; 10 positions match TRBD2. V was clipped by 5 bases and J by 3 bases; unmatched bases: 2. CDR1 and CDR2 (germline): LNHDA, SQIVND (reference sequence). This CDR3 is 14 amino acids long. In DNA, the CDR3 is TGTGCCAGTAGTCAGCGGGGGGGGACAGATACGCAGTATTTT. It is translated as CASSQRGGTDTQYF.

The rearrangement links TRBV28 to TRBJ1-3; maybe TRBD1 (6 bases). The germline V gene has CDR1 MDHEN and CDR2 SYDVKM. The CDR3 spans 14 residues. V gave up 6 bases and J gave up 2 bases, with 11 bases separating them. The CDR3 DNA is TGTGCCAGCAGAATACAGGGAGCTGGAAACACCATATATTTT. This encodes CASRIQGAGNTIYF.

The rearrangement joins TRBV7-2 to TRBJ2-5; 10 bases map to TRBD1. Germline V gene sequence: CDR1 SGHTA, CDR2 FQGNSA. CDR3 length: 18 amino acids. The J segment lost 5 bases and the V segment lost 2 bases, leaving 14 bases of the junction unmatched. The DNA of the CDR3 is TGTGCCAGCAGCTTATTTTCCGTCGGGACAGGGGCGGACGAGACCCAGTACTTC. This encodes CASSLFSVGTGADETQYF.

This chain joins TRBV6-4 and TRBJ2-1, with 7 bases matching TRBD1. This CDR3 has 14 residues. V shed 6 bases, J shed 7 bases, and the junction held 9 bases outside the gene matches. Per the germline V gene, CDR1 is MRHNA and CDR2 is SNTAGT. CDR3 region: CASRGTEGSNEQFF. Written as DNA, the CDR3 is TGTGCCAGCAGAGGGACAGAGGGATCGAATGAGCAGTTCTTC.

The genes are TRBV18 and TRBJ1-1, with D hard to call. The CDR3 consists of 13 residues. The V and J ends lost 4 bases and 4 bases respectively, with 10 bases between them. The germline V gene has CDR1 KGHSH and CDR2 LQKENI. This chain's CDR3 is CASSRGLVTEAFF. In nucleotides, the CDR3 is TGTGCCAGCTCACGCGGGTTGGTCACTGAAGCTTTCTTT. The variable domain in full, with the rest retrieved from reference TRBV18 and TRBJ1-1, is NAGVMQNPRHLVRRRGQEARLRCSPMKGHSHVYWYRQLPEEGLKFMVYLQKENIIDESGMPKERFSAEFPKEGPSILRIQQVVRGDSAAYFCASSRGLVTEAFFGQGTRLTVV.

The V gene is TRBV30, the J gene TRBJ2-7; D uncertain. The CDR3 covers 13 residues. Germline V CDR1 and CDR2: GTSNPN, SVGIG (reference sequence). V gave up 4 bases and J gave up 2 bases, with 12 bases separating them. In DNA, the CDR3 is TGTGCCTGGACCCCACCGGCGGCCTACGAGCAGTACTTC. Residues: CAWTPPAAYEQYF.

The rearrangement joins TRBV18 to TRBJ1-5, with D unclear. In germline, CDR1 is KGHSH, CDR2 LQKENI. The CDR3 extends over 14 amino acids. V shed 2 bases and J shed 2 bases, with 7 bases lying between them. This CDR3 reads CASSPERGNQPQHF. The CDR3 nucleotides are TGTGCCAGCTCACCAGAACGGGGCAATCAGCCCCAGCATTTT.

This clone was recorded only once. The V and J genes are TRBV5-4 and TRBJ2-1; 7 bases are shared with TRBD2. Losses at the gene ends were 5 bases for V and 5 bases for J; bases not matched to a gene: 10. CDR1 SGHNT and CDR2 YYREEE come from the germline V gene (reference sequence). CDR3 length equals 15 residues. In nucleotides, the CDR3 is TGTGCCAGCAGATCCCGCCCTAGCGGTAACAATGAGCAGTTCTTC. It yields the protein CASRSRPSGNNEQFF.

The gene calls are TRBV5-6 and TRBJ2-6; TRBD2 matches 9 bases. This CDR3 is 18 amino acids long. CDR1 and CDR2 from the germline V gene are SGHDT and YYEEEE. V gave up 2 bases and J gave up 3 bases; unmatched junction bases: 9. CDR3 sequence: CASSFRGGAFGGANVLTF. CDR3 in DNA: TGTGCCAGCAGCTTCCGCGGGGGGGCCTTTGGTGGGGCCAACGTCCTGACTTTC. The full variable domain, completed using reference TRBV5-6 and TRBJ2-6, is DAGVTQSPTHLIKTRGQQVTLRCSPKSGHDTVSWYQQALGQGPQFIFQYYEEEERQRGNFPDRFSGHQFPNYSSELNVNALLLGDSALYLCASSFRGGAFGGANVLTFGAGSRLTVL.

This clone was seen a single time. The rearrangement joins TRBV7-3 to TRBJ2-2; 11 bases match TRBD2. The germline gives CDR1 SGHTA, CDR2 FQGTGA. Trimming cost V 3 bases and J 6 bases; bases outside gene matches: 6. The CDR3 has 16 amino acids. CDR3 DNA sequence: TGTGCCAGCAGCTTGAGTAGCGGGGGGGCGTCCGGGGAGCTGTTTTTT. Protein sequence: CASSLSSGGASGELFF.

The gene calls are TRBV28 and TRBJ1-2; D is uncertain. CDR3 length: 13 residues. V lost 3 bases to trimming and J lost 2 bases, with 7 bases between them. In germline, CDR1 is MDHEN, CDR2 SYDVKM. The CDR3 loop is CASSLTENYGYTF. The CDR3 region has the DNA TGTGCCAGCAGTTTGACGGAGAACTATGGCTACACCTTC.

The chain has TRBV2 and TRBJ1-3, with D unclear. CDR1 and CDR2 (germline): SNHLY, FYNNEI. The CDR3 runs to 16 residues. V was clipped by 6 bases and J by 2 bases, with 17 bases between them. CDR3 sequence (DNA): TGTGCCAGCAGACCTTTGACTCTCGGGGCTGGAAACACCATATATTTT. It is translated as CASRPLTLGAGNTIYF.

This clone came up once. J is TRBJ1-2 and V is TRBV27, with unresolved D. The CDR3 consists of 15 residues. V gave up 6 bases and J gave up 5 bases, with 19 bases separating them. Germline CDR1 is MNHEY and CDR2 is SMNVEV (reference sequence). The CDR3 DNA follows: TGTGCCAGCAGCTCAGAGGTCGGGGTTGGATATGGCTACACCTTC. Its translation is CASSSEVGVGYGYTF.

The rearrangement links TRBV12-5 to TRBJ2-5, with 7 bases identical to TRBD1. The CDR3 has 13 amino acids. After removal of 6 bases from V and 3 bases from J, the junction contained 4 bases not matched to a gene. Germline values: CDR1 LGHNT, CDR2 FRNRAP. Here the CDR3 DNA reads TGTGCTAGTGGAGGGACAGTCGAAGAGACCCAGTACTTC. Its translation: CASGGTVEETQYF.